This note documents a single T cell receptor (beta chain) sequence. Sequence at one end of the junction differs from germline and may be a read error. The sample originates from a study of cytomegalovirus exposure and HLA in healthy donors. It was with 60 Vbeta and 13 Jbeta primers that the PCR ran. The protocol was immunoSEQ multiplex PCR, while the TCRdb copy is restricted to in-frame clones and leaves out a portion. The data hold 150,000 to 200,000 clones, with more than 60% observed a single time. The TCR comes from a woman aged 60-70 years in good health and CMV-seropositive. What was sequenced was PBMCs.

Here the CDR3 reads CSSSSTGDLGYTF. CDR3 in DNA: TGTTCCAGCAGCTCGACAGGGGACTTAGGCTACACCTTC. V gene TRBV7-9 combines with J gene TRBJ1-2, with 8 bases matching TRBD1. The CDR3 covers 13 residues. Germline loops: CDR1 SEHNR, CDR2 FQNEAQ (reference sequence).